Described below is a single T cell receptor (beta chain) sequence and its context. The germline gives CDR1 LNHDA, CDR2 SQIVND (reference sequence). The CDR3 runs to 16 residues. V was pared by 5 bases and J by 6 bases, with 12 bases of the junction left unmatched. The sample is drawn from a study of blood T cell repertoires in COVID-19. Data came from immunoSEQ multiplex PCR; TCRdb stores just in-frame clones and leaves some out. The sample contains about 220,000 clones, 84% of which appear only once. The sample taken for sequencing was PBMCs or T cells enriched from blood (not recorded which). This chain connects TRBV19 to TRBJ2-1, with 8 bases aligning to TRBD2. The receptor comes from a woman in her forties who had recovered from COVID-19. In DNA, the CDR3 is TGTGCCAGTAGTCAAATCCGTATAGCGGGGTTCAATGAGCAGTTCTTC. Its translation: CASSQIRIAGFNEQFF. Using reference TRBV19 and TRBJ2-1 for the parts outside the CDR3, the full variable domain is DGGITQSPKYLFRKEGQNVTLSCEQNLNHDAMYWYRQDPGQGLRLIYYSQIVNDFQKGDIAEGYSVSREKKESFPLTVTSAQKNPTAFYLCASSQIRIAGFNEQFFGPGTRLTVL.